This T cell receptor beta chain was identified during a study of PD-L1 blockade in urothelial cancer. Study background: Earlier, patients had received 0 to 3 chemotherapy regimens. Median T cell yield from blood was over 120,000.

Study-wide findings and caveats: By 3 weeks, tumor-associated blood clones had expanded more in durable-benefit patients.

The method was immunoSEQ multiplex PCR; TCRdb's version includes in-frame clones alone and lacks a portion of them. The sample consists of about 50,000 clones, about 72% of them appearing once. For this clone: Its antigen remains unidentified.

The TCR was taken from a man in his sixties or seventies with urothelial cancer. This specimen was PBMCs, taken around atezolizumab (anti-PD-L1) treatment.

The CDR3 DNA reads TGTGCCAGCAGCAAGAACCGGGACAGTGTGGCGGGGGCCAACGTCCTGACTTTC. Its protein is CASSKNRDSVAGANVLTF. The chain couples TRBV7-3 to TRBJ2-6; 7 bases map to TRBD1. The junction had 14 bases not matched to a gene; V was cut back by 5 bases and J by 4 bases. The germline V gene encodes CDR1 SGHTA and CDR2 FQGTGA. The CDR3 is 18 amino acids.